Below, 25 T cell receptor beta chains from the same sample are listed, as sequenced in a study of regulatory T cells in long-lasting Graves disease. Sequencing libraries for TCR beta were prepared with iRepertoire HTBI primers and Arm-PCR of CDR3 regions. TCRdb reanalysed the multiplex PCR reads using MiXCR and keeps one entry per CDR3 protein. Of 300,000 to 400,000 distinct CDR3 sequences in the sample, over 15% were seen once. Stated time point: newly diagnosed GD, antithyroid drugs for less than 3 months. PBMC RNA was the source of the TCR library. The data also belong to a second study, concerning T cells in Graves' hyperthyroidism and ophthalmopathy.

The specimen was peripheral blood mononuclear cells (PBMCs), collected at new diagnosis, from a patient treated with antithyroid drugs. The receptors shown here come from a man aged 40-49 years with Graves disease.

This clonotype came up many times. CDR3: CASSRNFQRGVETQYF. DNA of the CDR3: TGTGCCAGCAGTCGAAACTTTCAGCGGGGTGTGGAGACCCAGTACTTC. The rearrangement links TRBV6-1 to TRBJ2-5; 7 bases fit TRBD2. This CDR3 comprises 16 residues. The V gene's germline CDR1 is MNHNS and CDR2 SASEGT. The V segment lost 5 bases and the J segment 5 bases; nucleotides outside the gene matches: 14.

This clonotype was counted ten times or more. The rearrangement joins TRBV12-3 or TRBV12-4 to TRBJ2-2; possibly TRBD2 for D (6 bases). With 9 bases removed from V and 1 base from J, the gap between germline ends came to 9 bases. This CDR3 is 13 amino acids long. This CDR3 reads CASTRENTGELFF. The DNA of the CDR3 is TGTGCCAGTACGCGGGAGAACACCGGGGAGCTGTTTTTT.

V usage is TRBV29-1 and J usage is TRBJ2-7; 10 bases match TRBD1. From germline, CDR1 is SQVTM and CDR2 ANQGSEA. V shed 6 bases, J shed 3 bases, and the junction held 8 bases outside the gene matches. This CDR3 region has 14 residues. DNA of the CDR3: TGCAGCGTAACCGGGACAGGGGATCACTACGAGCAGTACTTC. Residues: CSVTGTGDHYEQYF.

This clonotype came up a few times. The rearrangement uses TRBV5-5 and TRBJ1-6; D remains ambiguous. CDR1 is SGHKS, CDR2 YYEKEE, per germline (reference sequence). Deletions cut 0 bases from V and 6 bases from J, with 13 bases between. The CDR3 spans 16 residues. The CDR3 protein is CASSLEAVAVNSPLHF. In DNA form, the CDR3 reads TGTGCCAGCAGCTTGGAGGCGGTGGCCGTTAATTCACCCCTCCACTTT. Based on the CDR3 plus reference TRBV5-5 and TRBJ1-6, the full variable domain is DAGVTQSPTHLIKTRGQQVTLRCSPISGHKSVSWYQQVLGQGPQFIFQYYEKEERGRGNFPDRFSARQFPNYSSELNVNALLLGDSALYLCASSLEAVAVNSPLHFGNGTRLTVT.

This sequence joins TRBV10-3 and TRBJ1-1, with a tentative D call TRBD1 (5 bases). The CDR3 sequence is 14 residues long. Germline V lookup: CDR1 ENHRY, CDR2 SYGVKD. V dropped 11 bases and J dropped 4 bases, with 20 bases sitting between them. The DNA for the CDR3 is TGTGCCTCTGGGCCGGGCGACAGTATCACTGAAGCTTTCTTT. It translates to CASGPGDSITEAFF.

This clonotype has ten or more counts. The gene calls are TRBV5-1 and TRBJ2-5; D may be TRBD1 or TRBD2 (5 bases each). The V and J ends lost 0 bases and 0 bases respectively, with 12 bases between them. Germline V gives CDR1 SGHRS, CDR2 YFSETQ. The length of the CDR3 is 16 residues. The CDR3 coding sequence is TGCGCCAGCAGCTTGGACCGGGACGGACACCAAGAGACCCAGTACTTC. Encoded protein: CASSLDRDGHQETQYF.

The J gene is TRBJ2-2, the V gene TRBV7-2, with D unresolved. Germline lookup yields CDR1 SGHTA and CDR2 FQGNSA. V lost 6 bases and J 1 base, leaving 6 bases between the germline ends. The CDR3 covers 13 residues. CDR3 sequence: CASRPQNTGELFF. The CDR3 coding sequence is TGTGCCAGCAGGCCCCAGAACACCGGGGAGCTGTTTTTT.

This clonotype was picked up many times. This chain joins TRBV2 and TRBJ2-5; D uncertain. With 6 bases removed from V and 2 bases from J, the gap between germline ends came to 7 bases. The CDR3 extends over 12 amino acids. Germline V gene data show CDR1 as SNHLY and CDR2 as FYNNEI. CDR3 sequence: CASRREQETQYF. The CDR3 coding sequence is TGTGCCAGCAGAAGGGAACAAGAGACCCAGTACTTC. Variable domain in full (rest from reference TRBV2 and TRBJ2-5): EPEVTQTPSHQVTQMGQEVILRCVPISNHLYFYWYRQILGQKVEFLVSFYNNEISEKSEIFDDQFSVERPDGSNFTLKIRSTKLEDSAMYFCASRREQETQYFGPGTRLLVL.

This clonotype was picked up many times. CDR3 protein: CASSVDTGTLETQYF. CDR3 nucleotide sequence: TGTGCCAGCAGCGTCGACACAGGGACTCTAGAGACCCAGTACTTC. The chain couples TRBV9 to TRBJ2-5; TRBD1 or TRBD2 may be the D gene (6 bases each). Germline V lookup: CDR1 SGDLS, CDR2 YYNGEE. The CDR3 sequence is 15 residues long. The V and J ends lost 2 bases and 4 bases respectively, with 15 bases between them.

This clonotype has more than one count but fewer than ten. The chain recombines TRBV10-3 with TRBJ2-7; the match to TRBD2 covers 11 bases. The V segment lost 0 bases and the J segment 3 bases; nucleotides outside the gene matches: 1. In germline, CDR1 is ENHRY, CDR2 SYGVKD. The CDR3 has 15 amino acids. CDR3 protein: CAISESTSGVYEQYF. CDR3 coding DNA: TGTGCCATCAGTGAGTCGACTAGCGGGGTCTACGAGCAGTACTTC.

The J gene is TRBJ1-2, the V gene TRBV30; D unclear. Germline lookup yields CDR1 GTSNPN and CDR2 SVGIG (reference sequence). Trimming pared 2 bases from V and 3 bases from J, leaving 10 bases between. The CDR3 runs 13 residues. The CDR3 DNA sequence: TGTGCCTGGAGTACAAACAGAGACTATGGCTACACCTTC. The encoded protein is CAWSTNRDYGYTF.

This clonotype came up many times. This chain uses TRBV7-9 with TRBJ1-1; D may be TRBD1 (5 bases). The CDR3 length is 16 residues. Germline assignment: CDR1 SEHNR and CDR2 FQNEAQ (reference sequence). Deletions cut 6 bases from V and 0 bases from J, with 17 bases between. The CDR3 nucleotides read TGTGCCAGCAGGTCAGGGCCTAGGGGAATGAACACTGAAGCTTTCTTT. Its protein is CASRSGPRGMNTEAFF.

This clonotype was picked up many times. DNA for the CDR3: TGTGCCAGCAGCCGATACAGGAAAATGAACACTGAAGCTTTCTTT. Protein product: CASSRYRKMNTEAFF. The genes are TRBV3-1 and TRBJ1-1; D perhaps matches TRBD1 (5 bases). This CDR3 has 15 residues. Germline CDR1 reads LGHDT; CDR2 reads YNNKEL (reference sequence). V was cut by 4 bases and J by 0 bases, with 12 bases left in between.

This clonotype was seen only a few times. A far larger clone lies a single base away; this is likely a read error. V usage is TRBV6-5 and J usage is TRBJ2-3, with 10 bases lining up with TRBD2. This CDR3 region has 15 residues. Germline V gene data show CDR1 as MNHEY and CDR2 as SVGAGI. CDR3 sequence reads: CASSYLAGVGDTQCF. In nucleotides, the CDR3 is TGTGCCAGCAGTTACCTAGCGGGGGTAGGAGATACGCAGTGTTTT.

In this sample, this clonotype turned up many times. CDR3 in DNA: TGTGCCAGCAGCATCATGGAGACCCAGTACTTC. This translates into CASSIMETQYF. The chain couples TRBV7-2 to TRBJ2-5; D remains ambiguous. V lost 5 bases and J lost 5, with 6 bases in between. Germline values: CDR1 SGHTA, CDR2 FQGNSA. This CDR3 contains 11 residues.

The sample holds many counts of this clonotype. The chain carries TRBV2 and TRBJ2-7, with a weak D call TRBD1 (6 bases). The CDR3 has 13 residues. CDR1 SNHLY and CDR2 FYNNEI come from the germline V gene. Trimming cost V 7 bases and J 6 bases, with 16 bases left between them. The CDR3 spells CASTSQGRSEQYF. The CDR3 DNA reads TGTGCCAGCACCTCACAGGGAAGGAGCGAGCAGTACTTC.

This clonotype has ten or more counts. The chain's CDR3 is CASSEALTTPGQGINQPQHF. The CDR3 DNA reads as TGTGCCAGCAGTGAAGCGCTGACTACTCCGGGACAGGGGATCAATCAGCCCCAGCATTTT. The genes are TRBV2 and TRBJ1-5; 10 bases align to TRBD1. Trimming cost V 0 bases and J 3 bases; bases outside gene matches: 14. Germline assignment: CDR1 SNHLY and CDR2 FYNNEI. The CDR3 runs to 20 residues. The full variable domain, rest sourced from reference TRBV2 and TRBJ1-5, is EPEVTQTPSHQVTQMGQEVILRCVPISNHLYFYWYRQILGQKVEFLVSFYNNEISEKSEIFDDQFSVERPDGSNFTLKIRSTKLEDSAMYFCASSEALTTPGQGINQPQHFGDGTRLSIL.

Comments on this clonotype: Being one base from a much bigger clone, this may be a read error. Without the conserved terminal phenylalanine or tryptophan, this CDR3 likely stems from a read error. The chain employs TRBV7-3 and TRBJ2-1; perhaps TRBD1 as D (5 bases). The CDR3 sequence is 12 residues long. V lost 5 bases to trimming and J lost 7 bases, with 9 bases between them. CDR1 is SGHTA and CDR2 is FQGTGA in the germline V gene. The CDR3 DNA reads TGTGCCAGCAGCATCGCAGGGAATGAGCAGTTCTCC. Translating it yields CASSIAGNEQFS.

A few counts support this clonotype. V and J are TRBV7-9 and TRBJ1-6, with D possibly being TRBD1 (6 bases). CDR3 length: 14 amino acids. From germline, CDR1 is SEHNR and CDR2 FQNEAQ (reference sequence). Trimming took off 1 base at V and 7 bases at J, with 8 bases between the two ends. The CDR3 coding sequence is TGTGCCAGCAGCTTAGAAACAGGGAATTCACCCCTCCACTTT. Its translation is CASSLETGNSPLHF. Filled out from reference TRBV7-9 and TRBJ1-6, the complete variable domain reads DTGVSQNPRHKITKRGQNVTFRCDPISEHNRLYWYRQTLGQGPEFLTYFQNEAQLEKSRLLSDRFSAERPKGSFSTLEIQRTEQGDSAMYLCASSLETGNSPLHFGNGTRLTVT.

The chain recombines TRBV24-1 with TRBJ2-3; TRBD2 is a possible D gene (7 bases). V lost 9 bases, J lost 1 base, and 19 bases lay in between. This CDR3 spans 16 amino acids. CDR1 and CDR2 from the germline V gene are KGHDR and SFDVKD. The CDR3 bases are TGTGCCACCCAGGTCGGGGGGCATAAGGGCACAGATACGCAGTATTTT. This encodes CATQVGGHKGTDTQYF.

There are many counts of this clonotype. The chain links TRBV12-3 or TRBV12-4 to TRBJ2-5; 9 bases fit TRBD1. This CDR3 contains 14 residues. V was clipped by 3 bases and J by 6 bases; unmatched bases: 5. CDR3 nucleotide sequence: TGTGCCAGCAGTTTGGACAGGGGATTGAAGACCCAGTACTTC. It is translated as CASSLDRGLKTQYF.

The J gene is TRBJ2-7, the V gene TRBV7-3; possibly TRBD1 or TRBD2 for D (6 bases each). Trimming took off 4 bases at V and 9 bases at J, with 16 bases between the two ends. From germline, CDR1 is SGHTA and CDR2 FQGTGA. The CDR3 totals 13 residues. In nucleotides, the CDR3 is TGTGCCAGCAGCTCGGACAGAACCGGGGGGCAGTACTTC. Translated, it gives CASSSDRTGGQYF. Full variable domain (missing parts from reference TRBV7-3 and TRBJ2-7): GAGVSQTPSNKVTEKGKYVELRCDPISGHTALYWYRQSLGQGPEFLIYFQGTGAADDSGLPNDRFFAVRPEGSVSTLKIQRTERGDSAVYLCASSSDRTGGQYFGPGTRLTVT.

The chain joins TRBV19 to TRBJ1-5, with D perhaps TRBD1 (6 bases). This CDR3 is 14 amino acids long. Deletions cut 4 bases from V and 3 bases from J, with 10 bases between. Germline CDR1 is LNHDA and CDR2 is SQIVND (reference sequence). The CDR3 sequence: CASSTRTANQPQHF. DNA for the CDR3: TGTGCCAGTAGTACGAGGACAGCCAATCAGCCCCAGCATTTT.

This clonotype showed up just once. The V call is TRBV14, the J call TRBJ2-2, with D perhaps being TRBD1 or TRBD2 (5 bases each). CDR1 and CDR2 from the germline V gene are SGHDN and FVKESK. V was cut by 4 bases and J by 0 bases, with 15 bases left in between. This CDR3 has 17 residues. The CDR3 sequence is CASSLQRDGANTGELFF. As DNA, the CDR3 is TGTGCCAGCAGCCTCCAACGGGACGGAGCGAACACCGGGGAGCTGTTTTTT.

This clonotype came up many times. This chain links TRBV9 with TRBJ2-1; 7 bases align to TRBD2. Trimming cost V 2 bases and J 9 bases; bases outside gene matches: 11. Germline CDR1 reads SGDLS; CDR2 reads YYNGEE. The CDR3 has 15 residues. The CDR3: CASSVSFGGGAEQFF. The CDR3 DNA is TGTGCCAGCAGCGTTAGCTTTGGCGGGGGTGCTGAGCAGTTCTTC.